This T cell receptor beta chain was sequenced in a study of cytomegalovirus exposure and HLA in healthy donors. Whole-study findings and limits: Both high specificity and high sensitivity reportedly marked the classifier's diagnosis of cytomegalovirus status. Most sequenced TCRs were rare (though some public TCRs occurred in many donors).

Unmatched junction bases numbered 3, after V lost 1 base and J lost 0 bases. The CDR3 sequence is 17 residues long. Germline V gene sequence: CDR1 MGHRA, CDR2 YSYEKL. Data came from immunoSEQ multiplex PCR; TCRdb stores just in-frame clones and leaves some out. The sample records 70,000 or so clones, approximately 95% being singletons. For this clone: Its specificity is not known.

This sequence was found in a man younger than 35 in good health and CMV-seropositive. The V gene is TRBV4-1, the J gene TRBJ2-3; TRBD2 agrees at 11 bases. The sequencing input was PBMCs. As DNA, the CDR3 is TGCGCCAGCAGCCAAGCCGGGACTAGCGGAAGCACAGATACGCAGTATTTT. This translates into CASSQAGTSGSTDTQYF.